This entry is about one TCR beta chain. Its antigen is as yet unknown. The read halts 3 residues ahead of the CDR3 end, with the missing end drawn from the germline J gene. Related graft donors supplied nonmyeloablative bone marrow transplants, and mixed chimerism was transient. CD4+CD25+CD127- Tregs, CD4+CD25- non-Tregs, CD4 and CD8 cells were sorted. These data come from a study of Tregs in tolerant kidney transplant recipients. Study-level points and caveats: Few patients were studied, so findings need validation in larger groups. Nucleotide sequences could not be compared across some patients' samples due to primer changes. Donor-specific Treg expansion exceeded global Treg expansion in tolerant patients, suggesting antigen drive.

The data were produced by immunoSEQ multiplex PCR, yet TCRdb's version contains in-frame clones alone and is incomplete. The table for this sample gives some 11,000 clones. Deletions cut 6 bases from V and 1 base from J, with 18 bases between. This CDR3 has 16 amino acids. The V gene's germline CDR1 is SNHLY and CDR2 FYNNEI. Sequenced material: CD8+ T cells from blood (PBMCs), taken 24 months after the transplant. The V call is TRBV2, the J call TRBJ1-1, with D possibly TRBD1 on 6 matching bases. This sequence originates from a human patient who received a combined kidney and bone marrow transplant. The graft donor may be the source of some T cells. The sequenced part of the CDR3 DNA is TGTGCCAGCAGGTTAGCCGTCAGGGGAGGGAACACTGAA. This gives the protein CASRLAVRGGNTE. The whole CDR3 protein is CASRLAVRGGNTEAFF.